This T cell receptor (beta chain) came from a study of radiotherapy plus CTLA-4 blockade in lung cancer (dated by TCRdb to between 2017 and 2018). Regarding the complete study: Objective responses occurred in 18% of enrolled patients, and around 29% achieved disease control.

With respect to this clone: Its antigen is not yet known. One base away there is no much larger clone; base qualities are not given.

Findings and caveats that apply to the study as a whole: After treatment with radiotherapy and ipilimumab, TCR clones that originated in tumors expanded in peripheral blood. The strongest predictors of response, as reported, were early dynamic changes in blood T cell clones along with a rise in serum interferon-beta after radiation.

Libraries were made using the immunoSEQ multiplex PCR assay. TCRdb provides this immuneACCESS table in a form limited to in-frame rearrangements. Some clones are lacking; in checked studies, under half of them reflect an unresolved V gene, and why the rest are absent is not known. The sample contains tens of thousands of clones, about 80% of them found a single time. Approximately 15% of the sample is held by the ten biggest clonotypes. In this study, focal radiation therapy paired with CTLA-4 blockade (ipilimumab) was tested in patients who had chemo-refractory metastatic non-small-cell lung cancer. The germline V gene gives CDR1 as SGDLS and CDR2 as YYNGEE. CDR3 length: 12 amino acids, cysteine to phenylalanine. Left in the record is the CDR3 DNA by itself, 36 bases read in frame from the first base.

The sequence is built from TRBV9 and TRBJ2-5, with no confident D gene call. TRBJ2-7 matches the DNA end more closely, so the J call is doubtful. The sample was peripheral blood, taken from a patient treated with radiotherapy plus ipilimumab. This receptor was identified in a human donor with non-small cell lung cancer that progressed on radiotherapy plus ipilimumab. The CDR3 reads CASSAVSYEQYF. The bases are TGTGCCAGCAGCGCAGTCTCCTACGAGCAGTACTTC.